These 2 T cell receptor beta chains originate from one sample sequenced in a study of CD8+CD57+ T cells in acquired aplastic anemia. Patients chosen for sequencing had CD8+CD57+ cells that had expanded, as shown by flow cytometry. Genomic DNA, serving as template, underwent TCR beta VDJ and CDR3 profiling. TCRdb reprocessed the reads via MiXCR and lists one record per CDR3 protein. Among 120,000 or so distinct CDR3 sequences listed, roughly 40% were seen once. The material sequenced was sorted CD4+, CD8+, or CD8+CD57+ T cells (not recorded which) from PBMCs. These TCRs come from a human donor with aplastic anemia.

This clonotype was seen at least ten times. The V gene is TRBV2, the J gene TRBJ2-4; 7 nucleotides match TRBD2. The CDR3 is made up of 15 amino acids. Germline V CDR1 and CDR2: SNHLY, FYNNEI. The V and J ends lost 6 bases and 0 bases, in that order; junction bases with no gene match: 5. CDR3 DNA: TGTGCCAGCAGGGACCGGGGGGTAGCCAAAAACATTCAGTACTTC. Translated: CASRDRGVAKNIQYF.

The sample holds a few counts of this clonotype. The rearrangement uses TRBV4-1 and TRBJ2-3, with 7 bases matching TRBD1. From germline, CDR1 is MGHRA and CDR2 YSYEKL. The CDR3 has 15 amino acids. Trimming removed 0 bases from V and 2 bases from J; junction bases left unmatched: 2. The CDR3 protein is CASSQDGQDTDTQYF. The CDR3 DNA sequence: TGCGCCAGCAGCCAAGATGGACAGGACACAGATACGCAGTATTTT.